These 5 T cell receptor beta chains were all obtained from the same sample, sequenced in a study of control samples from healthy donors and cancer patients. The repertoire was sequenced with immunoSEQ multiplex PCR; TCRdb's copy has only in-frame clones and lacks some. The sample lists fewer than 20,000 clones, about nine tenths occurring once. The sample comprised PBMCs. These receptors were obtained from a woman in her seventies with colorectal cancer.

This clone was observed a few times. CDR3 amino acids: CASSFGEGTEAFF. In DNA, the CDR3 is TGTGCCAGCAGTTTTGGGGAGGGCACTGAAGCTTTCTTT. This chain links TRBV12-3 or TRBV12-4 with TRBJ1-1, with D hard to call. The CDR3 has 13 residues. The V end lost 3 bases, the J end lost 4 bases, and 9 bases lay between the germline ends.

The chain joins TRBV5-4 to TRBJ2-6; 9 nucleotides line up with TRBD1. V was pared by 4 bases and J by 2 bases, with 13 bases of the junction left unmatched. Germline assignment: CDR1 SGHNT and CDR2 YYREEE (reference sequence). This CDR3 has 19 amino acids. CDR3 loop: CASSPPPGQGSAGANVLTF. The CDR3 region has the DNA TGTGCCAGCAGCCCACCCCCGGGACAGGGATCAGCTGGGGCCAACGTCCTGACTTTC.

This sequence joins TRBV7-2 and TRBJ2-1, with TRBD2 matching over 8 bases. Trimming took 7 bases from V and 0 from J; bases not matched to a gene: 5. CDR3 length: 15 amino acids. CDR1 is SGHTA, CDR2 FQGNSA, per germline. This chain's CDR3 is CASTSGLASYNEQFF. CDR3 DNA: TGTGCCAGCACCTCCGGACTAGCCTCCTACAATGAGCAGTTCTTC.

The chain couples TRBV11-3 to TRBJ1-6; D unresolved. The CDR3 loop spans 15 amino acids. The V gene's germline CDR1 is SGHNT and CDR2 YENEEA. V shed 5 bases and J shed 6 bases, with 14 bases lying between them. The CDR3 sequence is CASSLRDQPNSPLHF. The CDR3 DNA is TGTGCCAGCAGCCTCCGGGATCAACCTAATTCACCCCTCCACTTT.

This clone has just a few counts. The gene calls are TRBV13 and TRBJ2-7; TRBD1 matches at 9 bases. Germline values: CDR1 PRHDT, CDR2 FYEKMQ (reference sequence). V trimming: 6 bases; J trimming: 4 bases; junction bases outside the gene matches: 7. The length of the CDR3 is 14 residues. The DNA for the CDR3 is TGTGCCAGCAGTCCGGGACAGGGTTTTTACGAGCAGTACTTC. This sequence encodes CASSPGQGFYEQYF. Using reference TRBV13 and TRBJ2-7 for the parts outside the CDR3, the full variable domain is AAGVIQSPRHLIKEKRETATLKCYPIPRHDTVYWYQQGPGQDPQFLISFYEKMQSDKGSIPDRFSAQQFSDYHSELNMSSLELGDSALYFCASSPGQGFYEQYFGPGTRLTVT.